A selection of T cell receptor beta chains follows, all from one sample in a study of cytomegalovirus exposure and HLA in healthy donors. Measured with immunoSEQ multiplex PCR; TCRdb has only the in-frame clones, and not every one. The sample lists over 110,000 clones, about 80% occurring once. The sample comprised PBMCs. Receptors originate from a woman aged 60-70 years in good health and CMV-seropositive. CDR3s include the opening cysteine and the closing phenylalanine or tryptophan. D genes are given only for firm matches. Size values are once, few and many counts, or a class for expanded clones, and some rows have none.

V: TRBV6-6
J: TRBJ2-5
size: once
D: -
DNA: TGTGCCAGCAGTTCAGGGGAGACCCAGTACTTC
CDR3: CASSSGETQYF

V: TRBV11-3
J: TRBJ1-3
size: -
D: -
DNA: TGTGCCAGCAGGGACGGAGGGTCTGGAAACACCATATATTTT
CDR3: CASRDGGSGNTIYF

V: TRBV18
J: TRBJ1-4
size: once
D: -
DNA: TGTGCCAGCTCACCACCCTCTGCAACTAATGAAAAACTGTTTTTT
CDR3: CASSPPSATNEKLFF

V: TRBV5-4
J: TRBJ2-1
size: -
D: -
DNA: TGTGCCAGCAGCTCCTTACCCAGCGGGAATGAGCAGTTCTTC
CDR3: CASSSLPSGNEQFF

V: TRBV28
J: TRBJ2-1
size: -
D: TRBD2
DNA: TGTGCCAGCAGACTAGCGGTTAACAATGAGCAGTTCTTC
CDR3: CASRLAVNNEQFF

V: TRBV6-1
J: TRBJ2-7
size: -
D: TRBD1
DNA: TGTGCCAGCAGGAGGGGACAGGGGTCCTACGGGCAGTACTTC
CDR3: CASRRGQGSYGQYF

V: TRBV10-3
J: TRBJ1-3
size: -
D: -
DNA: TGTGCCATCAGCCCAGATGCTGGAAACACCATATATTTT
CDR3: CAISPDAGNTIYF

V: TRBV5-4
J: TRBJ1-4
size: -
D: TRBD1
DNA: TGTGCCAGCAGCTCTCCGGGACAGAGGGGTGAAAAACTGTTTTTT
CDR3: CASSSPGQRGEKLFF

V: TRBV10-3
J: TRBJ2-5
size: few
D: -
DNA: TGTGCCATCAGTGAACGGGGGGCCGGGGAGACCCAGTACTTC
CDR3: CAISERGAGETQYF

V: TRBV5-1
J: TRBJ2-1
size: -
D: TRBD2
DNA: TGCGCCAGCAGCCCGGTCTCTAGCGGGTGGGGCAATGAGCAGTTCTTC
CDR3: CASSPVSSGWGNEQFF

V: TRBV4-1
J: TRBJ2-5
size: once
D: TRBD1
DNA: TGCGCCAGCAGCCAAGATGGGACAGGGGGGATGGAGACCCAGTACTTC
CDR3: CASSQDGTGGMETQYF

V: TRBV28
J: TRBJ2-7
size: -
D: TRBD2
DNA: TGTGCCAGCAGTTTACTGACTAGCGGGACATACTACGAGCAGTACTTC
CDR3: CASSLLTSGTYYEQYF

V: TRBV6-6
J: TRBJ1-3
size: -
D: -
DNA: TGTGCCAGCAGTTGGCACTCTGGAAACACCATATATTTT
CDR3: CASSWHSGNTIYF

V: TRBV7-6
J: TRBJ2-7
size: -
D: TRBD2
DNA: TGTGCCAGCAGCTTAGGTGGGGGAGGGGTGAACGAGCAGTACTTC
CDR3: CASSLGGGGVNEQYF

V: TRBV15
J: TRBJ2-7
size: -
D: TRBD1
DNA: TGTGCCACCAGCAGGGACGGGACAGCAGATTACGAGCAGTACTTC
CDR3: CATSRDGTADYEQYF

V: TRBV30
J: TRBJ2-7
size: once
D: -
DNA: TGTGCCTGGAACGGAAACAGGGACCACGAGCAGTACTTC
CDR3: CAWNGNRDHEQYF

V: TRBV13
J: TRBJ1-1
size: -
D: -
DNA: TGTGCCAGCAGCCCTCCCCGGGGGCACGCGGGGGGCACTGAAGCTTTCTTT
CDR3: CASSPPRGHAGGTEAFF

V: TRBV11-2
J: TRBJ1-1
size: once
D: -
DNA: TGTGCCAGCAGCCCTAGACCCGACACTGAAGCTTTCTTT
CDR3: CASSPRPDTEAFF

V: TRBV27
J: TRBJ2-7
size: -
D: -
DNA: TGTGCCAGCAGTTTATCGACCAGGGTTGAGCAGTACTTC
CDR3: CASSLSTRVEQYF

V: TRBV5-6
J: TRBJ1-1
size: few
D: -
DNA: TGTGCCAGCAGCTTGGGGAGTTTACAATTGGGTGAAGCTTTCTTT
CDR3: CASSLGSLQLGEAFF

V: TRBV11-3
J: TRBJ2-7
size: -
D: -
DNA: TGTGCCAGCAGCCCAGTAGCGGCCTCCTACGAGCAGTACTTC
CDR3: CASSPVAASYEQYF

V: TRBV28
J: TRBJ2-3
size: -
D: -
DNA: TGTGCCAGCAGTTTAACTCGCACAGATACGCAGTATTTT
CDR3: CASSLTRTDTQYF

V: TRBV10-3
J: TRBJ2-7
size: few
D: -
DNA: TGTGCCATCAGTGACGCTCGGTCCTCCTACGAGCAGTACTTC
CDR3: CAISDARSSYEQYF

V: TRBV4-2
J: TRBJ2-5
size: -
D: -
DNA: TGTGCCAGCAGCCAAGAGTCGATTCGGGTACTCCTCCAAGAGACCCAGTACTTC
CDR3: CASSQESIRVLLQETQYF

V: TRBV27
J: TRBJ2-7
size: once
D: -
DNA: TGTGCCAGCAGTTCAGGTAGCGGTAACTCCTACGAGCAGTACTTC
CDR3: CASSSGSGNSYEQYF

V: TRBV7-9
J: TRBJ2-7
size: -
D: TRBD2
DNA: TGTGCCAGCAGCTTAACTACTAGCGGGAGTTACGAGCAGTACTTC
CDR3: CASSLTTSGSYEQYF

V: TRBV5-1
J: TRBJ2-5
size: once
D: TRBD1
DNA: TGCGCCAGCAGCTCAGGGGGCGGTGAGACCCAGTACTTC
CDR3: CASSSGGGETQYF

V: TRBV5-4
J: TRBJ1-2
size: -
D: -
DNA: TGTGCCAGCAGCAAGAAGACAGGAAACTATGGCTACACCTTC
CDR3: CASSKKTGNYGYTF

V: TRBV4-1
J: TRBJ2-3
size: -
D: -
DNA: TGCGCCAGCAGCCAAGAAATACGCGGTTGGGATACGCAGTATTTT
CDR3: CASSQEIRGWDTQYF